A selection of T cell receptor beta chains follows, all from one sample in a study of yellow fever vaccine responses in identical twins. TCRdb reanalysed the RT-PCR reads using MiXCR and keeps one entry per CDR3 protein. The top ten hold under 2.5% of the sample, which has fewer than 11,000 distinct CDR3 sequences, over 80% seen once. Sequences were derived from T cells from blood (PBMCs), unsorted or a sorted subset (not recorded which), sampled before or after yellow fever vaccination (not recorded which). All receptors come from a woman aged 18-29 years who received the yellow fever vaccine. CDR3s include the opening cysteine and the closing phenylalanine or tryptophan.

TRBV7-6 CASSPTSGGAFAGELFF
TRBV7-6 CASSAHLETQYF
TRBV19 CASSTTVGEQFF
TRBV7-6 CASSPGTSGQQFF
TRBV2 CASSREVQETQYF
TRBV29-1 CSVSNQETQYF
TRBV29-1 CSVANYNEQFF
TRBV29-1 CSVRPEQQGTGEQYF
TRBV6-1 CASSVNTGELFF
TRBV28 CASIRGQGRSYEQYF
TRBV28 CASSLLPQRETQYF
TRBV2 CASSEATWGYGYTF
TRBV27 CASSWSAVGTDTQYF
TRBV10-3 CAISESGRGHDTF
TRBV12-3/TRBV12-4 CASSFLTPLDTQYF
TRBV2 CASSVGVTTDTQYF
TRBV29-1 CSVARTENYGYTF
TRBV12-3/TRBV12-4 CASSSGTPAGGYTF
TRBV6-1 CASSLGGPSSYNEQFF
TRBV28 CASNFRRWVYNEQFF
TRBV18 CASSPTVFHKNTGELFF
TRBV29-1 CSVESVSGELFF
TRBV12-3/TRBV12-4 CASSLGGPNQPQHF
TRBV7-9 CASSPKLDRDNEQFF
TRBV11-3 CASGGGGNTIYF
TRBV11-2 CASSLGRLGYGYTF
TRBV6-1 CASSAQMGQNQPQHF
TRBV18 CASSPMASDEQYF
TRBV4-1 CASSPRLSSYEQYF
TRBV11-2 CASSLVFFGAPSRELFF
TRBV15 CATSRDTSGGTEAFF
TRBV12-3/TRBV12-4 CASSSLSQQFF
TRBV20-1 CSARAHLGPDTQYF
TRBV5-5 CASSLAGQLNTEAFF
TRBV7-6 CASSLSTTFNEQFF
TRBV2 CASSEGSVGQFF
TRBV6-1 CASIRLAGGSYEQYF
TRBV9 CASSVEEGRYNEQFF
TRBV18 CASSPASGRSEQFF
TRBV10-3 CAISARANTEAFF
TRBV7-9 CASSPSGSDEQFF
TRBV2 CASNRDTNSPLHF
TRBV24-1 CATRTNTEAFF
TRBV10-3 CAISNSPGTLYF
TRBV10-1 CASSPLRVGNEQFF